The clone carrying this T cell receptor (beta chain) was counted only a few times. This CDR3 is 14 amino acids long. Germline loops: CDR1 MGHRA, CDR2 YSYEKL. Trimming left V 7 bases short and J 5 bases short, with 17 bases between. RNA transcripts gave rise to amplified TCR beta CDR3 regions. HTBI primers were the set used in a first-round RT-PCR of the TCR CDR3. MiXCR, run by TCRdb on the multiplex PCR reads, gives a single entry per CDR3 protein. Of 550,000 to 850,000 distinct CDR3 sequences listed, around 20% are singletons. This entry comes from a study of T cells in Graves' hyperthyroidism and ophthalmopathy.

This sequence originates from a woman aged 45-65 years with Graves' hyperthyroidism that later progressed to Graves' ophthalmopathy. Specimen: blood. The rearrangement joins TRBV4-1 to TRBJ2-5; D not resolved. DNA for the CDR3: TGCGCCAGCACCCCGTTCGGCAAGGCGGAGACCCAGTACTTC. Encoded protein: CASTPFGKAETQYF.